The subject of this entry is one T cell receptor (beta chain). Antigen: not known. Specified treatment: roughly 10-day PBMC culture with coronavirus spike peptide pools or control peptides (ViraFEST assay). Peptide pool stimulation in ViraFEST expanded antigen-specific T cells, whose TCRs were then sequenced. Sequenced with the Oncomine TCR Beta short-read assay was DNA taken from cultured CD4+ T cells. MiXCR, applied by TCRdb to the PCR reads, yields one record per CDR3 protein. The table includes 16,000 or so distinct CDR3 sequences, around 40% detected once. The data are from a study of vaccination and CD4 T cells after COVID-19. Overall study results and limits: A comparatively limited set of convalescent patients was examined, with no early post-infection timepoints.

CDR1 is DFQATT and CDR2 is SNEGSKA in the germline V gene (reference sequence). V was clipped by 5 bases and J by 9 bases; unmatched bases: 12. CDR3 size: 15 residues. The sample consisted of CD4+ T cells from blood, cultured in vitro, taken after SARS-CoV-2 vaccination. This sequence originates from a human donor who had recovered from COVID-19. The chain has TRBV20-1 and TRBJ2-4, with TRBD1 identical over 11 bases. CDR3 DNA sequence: TGCAGTGCTCCCGGGACAGGGGGAATTTTGACCATTCAGTACTTC. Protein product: CSAPGTGGILTIQYF.